These 2 T cell receptor beta chains came from one sample sequenced in a study of shared clonotypes between healthy human individuals. The assay was immunoSEQ multiplex PCR, and TCRdb's table has in-frame clones only and misses some. The data contain about 2.4 million clones, roughly 93% of them singletons. Input material: naive CD4+ T cells from PBMCs. Indicated subset: CD45RA+ positively selected. Receptor source: a man younger than 30 in good health. Some clones in this sample may be carry-over from other donors' samples.

This clone was found once. The V gene is TRBV11-3, the J gene TRBJ2-7; D is uncertain. The CDR3 extends over 14 amino acids. The germline V gene encodes CDR1 SGHNT and CDR2 YENEEA. The V and J ends lost 0 bases and 0 bases respectively, with 6 bases between them. The CDR3, as DNA: TGTGCCAGCAGCTTAGAAGACGGCTCCTACGAGCAGTACTTC. The encoded protein is CASSLEDGSYEQYF.

V usage is TRBV30 and J usage is TRBJ2-2; TRBD2 might be the D (6 bases). The length of the CDR3 is 16 residues. Germline loops: CDR1 GTSNPN, CDR2 SVGIG (reference sequence). Trimming pared 2 bases from V and 3 bases from J, leaving 16 bases between. CDR3 bases: TGTGCCTGGAGTAGACTGAGGAGCGGGTACACCGGGGAGCTGTTTTTT. Translating gives CAWSRLRSGYTGELFF.